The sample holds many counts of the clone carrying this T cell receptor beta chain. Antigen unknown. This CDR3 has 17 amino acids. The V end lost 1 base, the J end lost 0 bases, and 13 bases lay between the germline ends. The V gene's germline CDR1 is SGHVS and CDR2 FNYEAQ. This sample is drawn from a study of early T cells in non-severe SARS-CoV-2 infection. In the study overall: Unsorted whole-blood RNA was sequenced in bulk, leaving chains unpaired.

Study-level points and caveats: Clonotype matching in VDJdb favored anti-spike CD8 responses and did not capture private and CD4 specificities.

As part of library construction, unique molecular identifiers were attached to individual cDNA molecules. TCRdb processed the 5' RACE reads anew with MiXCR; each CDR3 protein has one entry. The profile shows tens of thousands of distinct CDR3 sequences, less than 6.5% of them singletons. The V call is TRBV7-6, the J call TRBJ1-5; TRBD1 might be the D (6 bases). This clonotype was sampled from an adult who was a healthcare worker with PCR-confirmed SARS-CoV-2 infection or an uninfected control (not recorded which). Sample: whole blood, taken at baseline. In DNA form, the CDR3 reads TGTGCCAGCAGCTTAGGGGCGACAGGTTTTAGCAATCAGCCCCAGCATTTT. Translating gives CASSLGATGFSNQPQHF.